These T cell receptor beta chains were read from a single sample in a study of cytomegalovirus exposure and HLA in healthy donors. The table came from immunoSEQ multiplex PCR; TCRdb's copy has only in-frame clones and leaves some out. Of 100,000 to 120,000 clones listed, over 80% were seen once; the top ten hold approximately 6.9%. Sequences were obtained from PBMCs. The receptors were sampled from a man younger than 45 in good health and CMV-seropositive. The CDR3 runs from the conserved cysteine through the conserved F or W. The order of the fields is D gene, V gene, J gene, CDR3 length, clone size, CDR3 DNA, CDR3 protein. The D gene is left open where the match is weak. Rows may omit the clone size; those that give it use once, few, many or a size class.

NA	TRBV5-1	TRBJ1-4	13	NA	TGCGCCAGCAGCCTAGAGAATAATGAAAAACTGTTTTTT	CASSLENNEKLFF
TRBD1	TRBV5-1	TRBJ2-4	18	once	TGCGCCAGCAGCTCTGTCCCGGGACAGGGGCCAGCCAAAAACATTCAGTACTTC	CASSSVPGQGPAKNIQYF
NA	TRBV11-2	TRBJ1-6	15	NA	TGTGCCAGCACCCCTGGGGGGTCCCTAAATTCACCCCTCCACTTT	CASTPGGSLNSPLHF
NA	TRBV28	TRBJ2-1	12	once	TGTGCCAGCAGGATACAGACAGGTGAGCAGTTCTTC	CASRIQTGEQFF
TRBD1	TRBV27	TRBJ1-5	15	NA	TGTGCCAGCAGTTTAGGGACAGGGAGCAATCAGCCCCAGCATTTT	CASSLGTGSNQPQHF
TRBD2	TRBV7-9	TRBJ2-6	17	NA	TGTGCCAGCAGCCCGCGTGGGGGGGGTCCGGGGGCCAACGTCCTGACTTTC	CASSPRGGGPGANVLTF
NA	TRBV5-4	TRBJ1-6	14	NA	TGTGCCAGCAGCCTGACCAGGGGAAATTCACCCCTCCACTTT	CASSLTRGNSPLHF
NA	TRBV2	TRBJ1-1	13	NA	TGTGCCAGCAGTGAAGACAGGGCAACTGAAGCTTTCTTT	CASSEDRATEAFF
TRBD1	TRBV9	TRBJ2-7	15	NA	TGTGCCAGCAGCGTCTCCGGGACAGGAGGATTGGAGCAGTACTTC	CASSVSGTGGLEQYF
TRBD2	TRBV28	TRBJ2-1	15	NA	TGTGCCAGCAGTTTATTGGGACTAGCGACCAATGAGCAGTTCTTC	CASSLLGLATNEQFF
NA	TRBV18	TRBJ2-5	14	few	TGTGCCAGCTCACTAGGATCAGGGTTGGAGACCCAGTACTTC	CASSLGSGLETQYF
TRBD1	TRBV19	TRBJ2-1	15	NA	TGTGCCAGTAGTATGGTCGGACAGGGAGGCAATGAGCAGTTCTTC	CASSMVGQGGNEQFF
TRBD1	TRBV13	TRBJ1-2	15	NA	TGTGCCAGCAGCTCGACAGGGGGCATTGACTATGGCTACACCTTC	CASSSTGGIDYGYTF
NA	TRBV30	TRBJ1-5	14	NA	TGTGCCTGGAGCAGAACAGGGCGCAATCAGCCCCAGCATTTT	CAWSRTGRNQPQHF
NA	TRBV6-1	TRBJ2-5	14	once	TGTGCCAGCAGGATCCAGGCTACGGGGGAGACCCAGTACTTC	CASRIQATGETQYF
TRBD2	TRBV6-4	TRBJ2-3	17	few	TGTGCCAGCAGTGACTCGTATTTGGGAGGGTTGGCAGATACGCAGTATTTT	CASSDSYLGGLADTQYF
NA	TRBV2	TRBJ2-1	15	NA	TGTGCCAGCAGTGAAGCCGAGGATCCCTACAATGAGCAGTTCTTC	CASSEAEDPYNEQFF
TRBD2	TRBV4-1	TRBJ2-7	15	NA	TGCGCCAGCAGCGGTTCTAGCGGGGGGGAAAGCGAGCAGTACTTC	CASSGSSGGESEQYF
NA	TRBV15	TRBJ1-2	16	NA	TGTGCCACCAGCAGGCAAGACGGGAGCTTCCCGTATGGCTACACCTTC	CATSRQDGSFPYGYTF
TRBD1	TRBV29-1	TRBJ1-5	13	NA	TGCAGCGCCAGACAGGGAACAAATCAGCCCCAGCATTTT	CSARQGTNQPQHF
NA	TRBV21-1	TRBJ2-4	17	NA	TGTGCCAGCAGCGTCCCATCGGGGGTGAGGGCCAAAAACATTCAGTACTTC	CASSVPSGVRAKNIQYF
NA	TRBV6-5	TRBJ2-7	15	NA	TGTGCCAGCAGTGCCTCGGGAGACTGGCCCAACGAGCAGTACTTC	CASSASGDWPNEQYF
TRBD1	TRBV29-1	TRBJ1-2	16	NA	TGCAGCGTTGAAAAGGGACAGGGGGAAATGAGAAATGGCTACACCTTC	CSVEKGQGEMRNGYTF
NA	TRBV4-1	TRBJ2-7	13	NA	TGCGCCAGCAGCCGGGCACTGGGCTACGAGCAGTACTTC	CASSRALGYEQYF
NA	TRBV7-9	TRBJ2-1	14	NA	TGTGCCAGCAGACATAGGCGGGATGTCCATGAGCAGTTCTTC	CASRHRRDVHEQFF
NA	TRBV18	TRBJ1-6	16	NA	TGTGCCAGCTCACCCCAACCGGGGGGCATTAATTCACCCCTCCACTTT	CASSPQPGGINSPLHF
NA	TRBV6-4	TRBJ1-2	13	NA	TGTGCCAGCAGCCGACAGGTCGCCTATGGCTACACCTTC	CASSRQVAYGYTF
TRBD2	TRBV11-2	TRBJ2-1	16	NA	TGTGCCAGCAGCTTAGGGCTAGCGGGGAACTACAATGAGCAGTTCTTC	CASSLGLAGNYNEQFF
NA	TRBV11-2	TRBJ1-6	18	NA	TGTGCCAGTTCCTTCGGGCGGGGGGCTACCTCCTATAATTCACCCCTCCACTTT	CASSFGRGATSYNSPLHF
TRBD1	TRBV6-1	TRBJ2-5	15	NA	TGTGCCAGCAGTAAGGGGGGACAGGGGGCTGGGACCCAGTACTTC	CASSKGGQGAGTQYF
NA	TRBV5-1	TRBJ1-2	16	NA	TGCGCCAGCAGCTTGGAAGGGAGGGCGGGATTCTATGGCTACACCTTC	CASSLEGRAGFYGYTF
NA	TRBV28	TRBJ2-7	15	NA	TGTGCCAGCAGTTTCCCCTTGACGGGGACCTACGAGCAGTACTTC	CASSFPLTGTYEQYF
NA	TRBV7-2	TRBJ2-3	14	NA	TGTGCCAGCAGCCAACAGGGATCCAGCGATACGCAGTATTTT	CASSQQGSSDTQYF
TRBD1	TRBV29-1	TRBJ2-3	15	once	TGCAGCGTTGAAGGGGGACAGGGCCCCGGAGGTACGCAGTATTTT	CSVEGGQGPGGTQYF
TRBD1	TRBV16	TRBJ1-5	15	NA	TGTGCCAGCAGCCAATCTGGGACAGGAGGTCAGCCCCAGCATTTT	CASSQSGTGGQPQHF
NA	TRBV6-5	TRBJ1-2	11	NA	TGTGCCAGCGAGGGCGACTATGGCTACACCTTC	CASEGDYGYTF
NA	TRBV9	TRBJ2-7	14	NA	TGTGCCAGCAGCCTCCGAGGTGAATCCTACGAGCAGTACTTC	CASSLRGESYEQYF